This T cell receptor (beta chain) was recorded in a study of vaccination effects on CD4 cells after COVID-19 (dated by TCRdb to the early 2020s). Some background on the complete study: Participants received two doses of either the BNT162b2 or the mRNA-1273 mRNA SARS-CoV-2 vaccine. The study compared SARS-CoV-2 spike-specific CD4+ TCR repertoires before and after mRNA vaccination in COVID-19 convalescent patients and infection-naive vaccine recipients. The full study included some eleven COVID-19 convalescent patients and a few SARS-CoV-2-naive healthy vaccine recipients. Cultures from other donors in the study were sequenced with the Oncomine TCR Beta short-read assay on an Illumina iSeq 100.

Summary of the overall study and its limitations: At late post-vaccination timepoints, both infection-induced and vaccine-induced clones showed marked clonal contraction, consistent with waning T cell responses. Limitations of the study were the small number of convalescent patients and the absence of early post-infection timepoints. Among healthy vaccine recipients, nearly all vaccine-induced clones were SARS-CoV-2 mono-reactive, and just 1 of 255 was cross-reactive with common cold coronaviruses.

The germline V gene yields SQVTM for CDR1 and ANQGSEA for CDR2. V and J lose 5 bases and 6 bases, and a span of 16 bases separates them. From cysteine to phenylalanine, the CDR3 is 14 amino acids long. The entry retains the CDR3 DNA only, 42 bases that are in frame from base 1. To identify antigen-specific CD4+ T cell clonotypes by their expansion, the ViraFEST assay first stimulated PBMC with viral peptide pools and then applied TCR sequencing. After around ten days of culture, CD4+ T cells were isolated with the EasySep CD4+ T cell isolation kit. Healthy vaccine recipients had no prior SARS-CoV-2 infection, confirmed by negative nucleocapsid antibodies before and after vaccination. A few million PBMC per well were cultured with approximately 10 ug/ml peptides in IMDM containing 5% human AB serum, around 9.7 IU/ml IL-2 and gentamicin. Half of the culture medium was replaced with fresh IL-2-containing medium on days 3 and 7. Each peptide stimulation condition was cultured in triplicate wells unless otherwise noted. Using Ficoll-Paque Plus gradient centrifugation, PBMC were separated from whole blood and then either used fresh or cryopreserved at -140C. The spike proteins of SARS-CoV-2 and of the common cold coronaviruses HCoV-NL63, HCoV-OC43 and HCoV-229E were spanned by overlapping peptide pools. The QIAamp micro DNA kit was used to extract genomic DNA from the cultured CD4+ T cells.

The method was the immunoSEQ multiplex PCR assay. DNA from the cultured and isolated CD4+ T cells underwent TCR beta CDR3 sequencing. Processing in the source paper ran as follows. Non-productive TCR sequences were removed and reads were trimmed to the CDR3 region, keeping CDR3s of at least 7 amino acids. Antigen-specific clonotypes were identified with the MANAFEST web app by comparing expansion in peptide wells against reference cultures. To count as positive, a clone had to show expansion at FDR<0.05 compared with the reference and with all other wells, an odds ratio above 5, and a frequency above 0.1% in two replicate wells. A clonotype was defined as cross-reactive if the clonotype was significantly expanded both in SARS-CoV-2 spike wells and in at least one common cold coronavirus spike condition. Using the stringdist R package, CDR3 similarity was measured by Levenshtein distance, and unrooted trees were constructed with ape in R 3.6.1. TCRdb mirrors the immuneACCESS table, restricted to in-frame sequences. Some clones are absent from its copies; in checked studies, under half trace to an unresolved V gene, and the reason for the others is unknown. The V and J calls and clone size are taken from that table; D and trimming were inferred from the DNA. For this sample there are tens of thousands of clones; roughly 73% appear just once. 20% to 25% of the sample lies in the top ten.

Details on this clone: Its specific antigen is unknown. One base away there is no much larger clone; base qualities are not given.

Specimen: CD4+ T cells from PBMCs cultured with HCoV-NL63 spike peptides, collected before COVID-19 vaccination. The cell subset or site label here, explained by the study, means: HCoV-NL63 spike overlapping peptide pool stimulation. The receptor comes from a human donor who received a COVID-19 vaccine. In this chain, TRBV29-1 is recombined with TRBJ2-2; the D element could tentatively be TRBD1 or TRBD2, as 5 bases agree for each. Here the CDR3 is given as CSVQRTGGAGELFF. At the DNA level, the sequence is TGCAGCGTTCAGAGAACTGGGGGTGCCGGGGAGCTGTTTTTT.